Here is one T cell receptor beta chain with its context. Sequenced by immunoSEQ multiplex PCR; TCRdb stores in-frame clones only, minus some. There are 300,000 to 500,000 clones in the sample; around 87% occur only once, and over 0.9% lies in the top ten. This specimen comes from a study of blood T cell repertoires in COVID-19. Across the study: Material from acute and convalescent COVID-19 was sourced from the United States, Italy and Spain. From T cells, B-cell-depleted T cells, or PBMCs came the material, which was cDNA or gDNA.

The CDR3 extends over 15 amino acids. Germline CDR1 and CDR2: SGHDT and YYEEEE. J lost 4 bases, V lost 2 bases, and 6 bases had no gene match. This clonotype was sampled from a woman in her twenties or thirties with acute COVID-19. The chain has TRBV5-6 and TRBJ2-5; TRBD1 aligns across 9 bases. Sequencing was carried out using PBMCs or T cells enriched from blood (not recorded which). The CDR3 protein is CASSLDRGVVETQYF. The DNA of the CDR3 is TGTGCCAGCAGCTTAGACAGGGGGGTAGTAGAGACCCAGTACTTC.